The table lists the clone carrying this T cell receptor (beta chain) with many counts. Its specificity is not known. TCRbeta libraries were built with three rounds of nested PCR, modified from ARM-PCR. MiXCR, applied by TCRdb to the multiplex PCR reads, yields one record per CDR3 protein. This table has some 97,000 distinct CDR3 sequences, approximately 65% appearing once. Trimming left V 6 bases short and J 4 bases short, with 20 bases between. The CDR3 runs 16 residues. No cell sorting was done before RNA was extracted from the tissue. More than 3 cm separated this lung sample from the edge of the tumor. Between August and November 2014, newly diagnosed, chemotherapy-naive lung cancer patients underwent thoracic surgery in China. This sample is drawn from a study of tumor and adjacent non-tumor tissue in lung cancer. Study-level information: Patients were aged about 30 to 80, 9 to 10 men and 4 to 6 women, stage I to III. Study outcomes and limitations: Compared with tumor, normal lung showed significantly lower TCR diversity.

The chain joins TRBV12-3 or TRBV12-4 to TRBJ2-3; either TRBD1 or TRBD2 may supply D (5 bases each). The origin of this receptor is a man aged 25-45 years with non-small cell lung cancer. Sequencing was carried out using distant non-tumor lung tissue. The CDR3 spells CASSPRAGALADTQYF. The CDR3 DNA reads TGTGCCAGCAGCCCCCGGGCCGGGGCGCTAGCAGATACGCAGTATTTT.